This TCR beta chain was sequenced for a study of T cells after posttransplantation cyclophosphamide. Repertoires were generated with immunoSEQ multiplex PCR, while TCRdb's copy carries only in-frame clones and drops some. The sample includes about 47,000 clones, roughly 92% of them seen just once. The origin of this receptor is a woman in her 50s in good health and a related stem cell transplant donor. The sample taken for sequencing was PBMCs.

DNA of the CDR3: TGTGCCAGCAGTGAGTCAGGGACTAGCGTAAACAGGTGGTCCTACGAGCAGTACTTC. This translates into CASSESGTSVNRWSYEQYF. The rearrangement uses TRBV6-1 and TRBJ2-7; 10 bases fit TRBD2. Germline values: CDR1 MNHNS, CDR2 SASEGT. The J segment lost 1 base and the V segment lost 3 bases, leaving 15 bases of the junction unmatched. This CDR3 is built from 19 residues.